Below, 14 T cell receptor beta chains from the same sample are listed, as sequenced in a study of T cells after yellow fever vaccination. TCRdb analysed the 5' RACE reads with MiXCR anew, one entry per CDR3 protein. The top ten clones hold 14% to 15% of a sample with about 630,000 distinct CDR3 sequences, roughly an eighth of them seen once. Sequenced here: PBMCs, sampled on the day of the yellow fever booster vaccination. Every receptor here comes from a man between 25 and 39 years old who received the YFV17D yellow fever vaccine.

This clonotype was counted a few times. The chain has TRBV29-1 and TRBJ2-7, with D maybe TRBD2 (6 bases). This CDR3 is 14 amino acids long. Trimming stripped 4 bases from V and 6 bases from J, with 19 bases between. Germline values: CDR1 SQVTM, CDR2 ANQGSEA. The CDR3 loop reads CSVADGNSGGEQYF. The CDR3 nucleotides are TGCAGCGTTGCCGACGGGAATTCCGGGGGCGAGCAGTACTTC.

CDR3 sequence: CASGRSGGAGGEQYF. The CDR3 region has the DNA TGTGCCAGCGGCCGAAGCGGGGGCGCGGGTGGAGAGCAGTACTTC. The V gene is TRBV6-1, the J gene TRBJ2-7, with 8 nucleotides matching TRBD2. Trimming took 8 bases from V and 7 from J; bases not matched to a gene: 16. CDR1 MNHNS and CDR2 SASEGT come from the germline V gene. The CDR3 loop spans 15 amino acids.

The rearrangement uses TRBV29-1 and TRBJ2-3; the D is unclear. Germline-derived CDR1 and CDR2 are SQVTM and ANQGSEA. Trimming stripped 0 bases from V and 0 bases from J, with 7 bases between. The CDR3 has 14 amino acids. CDR3 DNA: TGCAGCGTTGAAGATCGCAGTAGCACAGATACGCAGTATTTT. As protein: CSVEDRSSTDTQYF.

Here the CDR3 DNA reads TGTGCCAGCAGCCAAGACAACAGGGGCTATGGCTACACCTTC. Protein: CASSQDNRGYGYTF. This chain joins TRBV3-1 and TRBJ1-2; TRBD1 agrees at 7 bases. Germline lookup yields CDR1 LGHDT and CDR2 YNNKEL (reference sequence). The ends lost 0 bases at V and 4 bases at J; junction bases unmatched: 2. This CDR3 has 14 amino acids.

This chain connects TRBV29-1 to TRBJ2-1; 9 nucleotides line up with TRBD1. After removal of 6 bases from V and 3 bases from J, the junction contained 6 bases not matched to a gene. Germline V gene data show CDR1 as SQVTM and CDR2 as ANQGSEA. The CDR3 is 14 residues long. CDR3 loop: CSVSGTGNYNEQFF. The CDR3 DNA is TGCAGCGTCTCCGGGACAGGGAACTACAATGAGCAGTTCTTC.

The chain has TRBV11-2 and TRBJ2-1; either TRBD1 or TRBD2 may supply D (6 bases each). CDR3 size: 16 residues. Trimming took off 2 bases at V and 8 bases at J, with 19 bases between the two ends. The V gene's germline CDR1 is SGHAT and CDR2 FQNNGV. As DNA, the CDR3 is TGTGCCAGCAGCTTAAGCTTCGGGGGCGGGTGGTATGAGCAGTTCTTC. This encodes CASSLSFGGGWYEQFF.

The chain couples TRBV12-3 or TRBV12-4 to TRBJ2-5, with unresolved D. CDR3 length: 12 residues. Trimming removed 5 bases at V and 6 bases at J, with 10 bases between. The CDR3 DNA follows: TGTGCCAGCAGTACAACTCAGAAGACCCAGTACTTC. This translates into CASSTTQKTQYF.

This sequence joins TRBV10-3 and TRBJ2-1, with 7 nucleotides matching TRBD2. V lost 6 bases and J lost 6; bases outside the gene matches: 11. Germline-derived CDR1 and CDR2 are ENHRY and SYGVKD. This CDR3 has 15 residues. Here the CDR3 DNA reads TGTGCCATCAGCCCCGGGCTAGCGGACTTCAATGAGCAGTTCTTC. The encoded protein is CAISPGLADFNEQFF.

Only a few counts were recorded for this clonotype. This chain connects TRBV11-2 to TRBJ2-2; 7 nucleotides agree with TRBD1. Germline V gene data show CDR1 as SGHAT and CDR2 as FQNNGV. The CDR3 runs to 17 residues. With V trimmed by 5 bases and J by 3 bases, 12 bases remained unmatched. The CDR3 DNA reads as TGTGCCAGCAGCACACGACAGACAGGGCGGGACACCGGGGAGCTGTTTTTT. It translates to CASSTRQTGRDTGELFF.

V gene TRBV7-8 combines with J gene TRBJ2-7, with D perhaps matching TRBD2 (6 bases). This CDR3 contains 15 residues. Germline V CDR1 and CDR2: SGHVS, FQNEAQ. The V end lost 1 base, the J end lost 5 bases, and 15 bases lay between the germline ends. CDR3 in amino acids: CASSLVSGRVDEQYF. The DNA for the CDR3 is TGTGCCAGCAGCTTAGTTAGCGGTCGGGTTGACGAGCAGTACTTC.

V gene TRBV7-2 combines with J gene TRBJ1-6, with D unresolved. V lost 5 bases and J 3 bases, leaving 11 bases between the germline ends. Germline V gene data show CDR1 as SGHTA and CDR2 as FQGNSA. The CDR3 sequence is 15 residues long. CDR3 residues: CASSPEGYYNSPLHF. In nucleotides, the CDR3 is TGTGCCAGCAGCCCAGAGGGTTACTATAATTCACCCCTCCACTTT.

The gene calls are TRBV19 and TRBJ1-1; D is uncertain. Per the germline V gene, CDR1 is LNHDA and CDR2 is SQIVND (reference sequence). CDR3 length equals 15 residues. Between the trimmed V and J ends, which lost 0 bases and 4 bases, there was a span of 12 bases. The CDR3 spells CASSIDPHSGTEAFF. In DNA, the CDR3 is TGTGCCAGTAGTATAGACCCGCACTCGGGCACTGAAGCTTTCTTT.

This chain links TRBV5-1 with TRBJ2-5; D is perhaps TRBD2 (5 bases). The V gene's germline CDR1 is SGHRS and CDR2 YFSETQ. The V end was cut by 0 bases, the J end by 1 base, with 10 bases between. The CDR3 is 15 residues long. CDR3 amino acids: CASSLVAGPQETQYF. CDR3 bases: TGCGCCAGCAGCTTGGTTGCGGGCCCCCAAGAGACCCAGTACTTC.

In its sample, this clonotype was seen a few times. The chain joins TRBV20-1 to TRBJ2-5; TRBD1 matches at 8 bases. Unmatched junction bases numbered 9, after V lost 2 bases and J lost 4 bases. This CDR3 is built from 15 residues. The germline V gene has CDR1 DFQATT and CDR2 SNEGSKA (reference sequence). CDR3 DNA: TGCAGTGCTAGAAAAACAGGGGGTTCGGGAGAGACCCAGTACTTC. It translates to CSARKTGGSGETQYF.